This TCR beta chain was sequenced for a study of blood T cell repertoires in COVID-19. Across the whole study: Samples representing acute and convalescent COVID-19 were sourced from the United States, Italy and Spain. Nucleic acid was either cDNA or gDNA, and it came from T cells, B-cell-depleted T cells, or PBMCs.

Seattle participants joined during active infection and were tracked over time. This CDR3 comprises 16 residues. V was clipped by 5 bases and J by 5 bases; unmatched bases: 13. CDR1 and CDR2 (germline): SGHTA, FQGTGA. The method was immunoSEQ multiplex PCR; TCRdb's version includes in-frame clones alone and lacks a portion of them. The sample yields almost 350,000 clones, around nine tenths seen once. The TCR was taken from a woman aged 55-69 years with COVID-19, enrolled during active disease. Specimen: peripheral blood. This chain uses TRBV7-3 with TRBJ2-5; 8 bases map to TRBD2. The CDR3 bases are TGTGCCAGCAGCCTCCGGGGGCGCGGGGGGACGGAGACCCAGTACTTC. This sequence encodes CASSLRGRGGTETQYF.